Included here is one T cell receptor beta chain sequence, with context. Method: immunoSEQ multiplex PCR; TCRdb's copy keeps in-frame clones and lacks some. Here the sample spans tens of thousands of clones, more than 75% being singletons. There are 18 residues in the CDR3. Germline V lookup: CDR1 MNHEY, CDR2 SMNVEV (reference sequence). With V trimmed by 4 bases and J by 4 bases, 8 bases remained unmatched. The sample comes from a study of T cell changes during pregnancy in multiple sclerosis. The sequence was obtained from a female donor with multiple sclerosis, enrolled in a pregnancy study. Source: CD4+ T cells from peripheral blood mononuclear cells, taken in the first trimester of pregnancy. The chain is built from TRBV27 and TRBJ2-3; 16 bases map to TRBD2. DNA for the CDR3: TGTGCCAGCAGTTGGAGGGGGACTAGCGGGAGGGCCCCAGATACGCAGTATTTT. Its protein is CASSWRGTSGRAPDTQYF.